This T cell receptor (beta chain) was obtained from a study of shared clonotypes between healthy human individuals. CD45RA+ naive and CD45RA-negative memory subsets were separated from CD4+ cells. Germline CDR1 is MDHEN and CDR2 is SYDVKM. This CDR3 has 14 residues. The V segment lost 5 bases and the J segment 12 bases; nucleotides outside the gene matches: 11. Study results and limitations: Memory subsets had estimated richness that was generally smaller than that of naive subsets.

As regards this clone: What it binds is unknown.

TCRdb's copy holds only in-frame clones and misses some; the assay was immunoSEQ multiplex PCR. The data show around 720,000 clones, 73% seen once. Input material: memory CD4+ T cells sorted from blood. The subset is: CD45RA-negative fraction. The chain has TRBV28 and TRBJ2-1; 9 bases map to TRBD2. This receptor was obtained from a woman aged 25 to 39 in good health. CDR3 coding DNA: TGTGCCAGCAGTCCTCATATGATAGCGGGAGCGCAGTTCTTC. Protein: CASSPHMIAGAQFF. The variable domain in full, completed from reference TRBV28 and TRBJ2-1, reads DVKVTQSSRYLVKRTGEKVFLECVQDMDHENMFWYRQDPGLGLRLIYFSYDVKMKEKGDIPEGYSVSREKKERFSLILESASTNQTSMYLCASSPHMIAGAQFFGPGTRLTVL.